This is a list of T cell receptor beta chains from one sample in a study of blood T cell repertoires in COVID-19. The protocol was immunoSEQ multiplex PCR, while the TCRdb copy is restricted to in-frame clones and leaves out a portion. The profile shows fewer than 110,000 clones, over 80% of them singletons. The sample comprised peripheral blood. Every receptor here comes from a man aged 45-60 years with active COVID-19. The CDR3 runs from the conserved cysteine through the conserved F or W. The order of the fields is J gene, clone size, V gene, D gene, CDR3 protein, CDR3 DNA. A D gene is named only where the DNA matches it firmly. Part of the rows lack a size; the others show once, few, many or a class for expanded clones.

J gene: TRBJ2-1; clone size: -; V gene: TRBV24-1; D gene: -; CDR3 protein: CATSDSGGAGELRNEQFF; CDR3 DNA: TGTGCCACCAGTGATTCGGGTGGCGCAGGGGAGCTTCGCAATGAGCAGTTCTTC
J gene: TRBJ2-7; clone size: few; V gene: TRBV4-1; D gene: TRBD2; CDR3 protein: CASRAAGGPYEQYF; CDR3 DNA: TGCGCCAGCAGAGCTGCGGGAGGGCCTTACGAGCAGTACTTC
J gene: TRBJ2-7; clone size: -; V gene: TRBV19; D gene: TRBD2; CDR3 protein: CASSLTRTRKHEQYF; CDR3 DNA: TGTGCCAGTAGTCTCACCCGGACTAGGAAACACGAGCAGTACTTC
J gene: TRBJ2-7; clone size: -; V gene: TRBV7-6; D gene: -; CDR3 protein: CASSLGAGPSYEQYF; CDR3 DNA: TGTGCCAGCAGCTTAGGAGCGGGCCCTTCCTACGAGCAGTACTTC
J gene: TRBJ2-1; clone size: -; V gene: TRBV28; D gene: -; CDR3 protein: CASSFQGRLYNEQFF; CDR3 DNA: TGTGCCAGCAGTTTTCAGGGGAGACTCTACAATGAGCAGTTCTTC
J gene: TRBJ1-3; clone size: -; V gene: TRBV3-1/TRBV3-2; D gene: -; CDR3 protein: CASSHSGTQAGNTIYF; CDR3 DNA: TGTGCCAGCAGCCATTCAGGTACTCAGGCTGGAAACACCATATATTTT
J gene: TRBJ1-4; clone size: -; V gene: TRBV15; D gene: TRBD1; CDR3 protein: CATSRDTQGGVGSEKLFF; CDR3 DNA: TGTGCCACCAGCAGAGATACGCAGGGGGGAGTCGGTAGTGAAAAACTGTTTTTT
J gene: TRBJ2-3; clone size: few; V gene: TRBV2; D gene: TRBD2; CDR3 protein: CASSPGTSSTDTQYF; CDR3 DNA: TGTGCCAGCAGTCCCGGGACTAGTAGCACAGATACGCAGTATTTT
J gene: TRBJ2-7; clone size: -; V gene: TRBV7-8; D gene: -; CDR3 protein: CASSSEGSYEQYF; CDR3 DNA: TGTGCCAGCAGCTCAGAGGGCTCCTACGAGCAGTACTTC
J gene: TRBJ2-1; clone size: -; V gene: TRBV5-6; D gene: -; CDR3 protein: CASSLGSEPQFF; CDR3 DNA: TGTGCCAGCAGCTTGGGAAGTGAGCCTCAGTTCTTC
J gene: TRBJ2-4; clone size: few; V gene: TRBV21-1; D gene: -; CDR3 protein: CASIWAGLNIQYF; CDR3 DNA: TGTGCCAGCATCTGGGCGGGCTTAAACATTCAGTACTTC